This entry is about one T cell receptor beta chain. The antigen is unknown. Sequenced by immunoSEQ multiplex PCR; TCRdb stores in-frame clones only, minus some. Among about 39,000 clones listed, about 70% were seen once. Germline V gene lookup returns CDR1 GTSNPN and CDR2 SVGIG (reference sequence). Trimming took off 0 bases at V and 0 bases at J, with 6 bases between the two ends. This CDR3 spans 14 amino acids. This sample is part of a study of cytotoxic CD8 clonotypes in ibrutinib-treated CLL. Whole-study findings and limits: Whereas clonality rose at ibrutinib response, it declined toward baseline at progression.

This TCR was sampled from a human donor with chronic lymphocytic leukemia. This specimen consisted of PBMCs, obtained at disease progression, from a patient treated with ibrutinib. The V gene is TRBV30, the J gene TRBJ1-3; D ambiguous. The CDR3 region is CAWSVSSSGNTIYF. CDR3 bases: TGTGCCTGGAGTGTTAGTAGCTCTGGAAACACCATATATTTT.